This paragraph reports one T cell receptor (beta chain). This CDR3 region has 15 residues. CDR1 is MNHEY and CDR2 is SMNVEV in the germline V gene (reference sequence). V shed 7 bases and J shed 6 bases, with 21 bases lying between them. Sequencing used immunoSEQ multiplex PCR; TCRdb keeps in-frame clones, though not all of them. The sample includes about 100,000 clones, approximately 94% of them seen just once. This sample was taken from a study of T cell changes during pregnancy in multiple sclerosis. This receptor was identified in a female donor with multiple sclerosis, enrolled in a pregnancy study. The V call is TRBV27, the J call TRBJ1-1; D may be TRBD1 (6 bases). The input for sequencing was peripheral blood, taken before pregnancy. CDR3: CASNGVGAGAAEAFF. The CDR3 coding sequence is TGTGCCAGCAACGGGGTGGGGGCGGGGGCTGCTGAAGCTTTCTTT.